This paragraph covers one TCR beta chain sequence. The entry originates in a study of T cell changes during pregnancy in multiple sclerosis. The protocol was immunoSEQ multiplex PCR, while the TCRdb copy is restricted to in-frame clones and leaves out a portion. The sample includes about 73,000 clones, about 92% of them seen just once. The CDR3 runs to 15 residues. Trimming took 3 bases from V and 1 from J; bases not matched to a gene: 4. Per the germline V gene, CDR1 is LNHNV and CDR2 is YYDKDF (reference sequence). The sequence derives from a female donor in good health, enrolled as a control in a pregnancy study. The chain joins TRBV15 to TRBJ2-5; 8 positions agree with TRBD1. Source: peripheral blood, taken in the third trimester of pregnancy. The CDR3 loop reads CATSRDRAIQETQYF. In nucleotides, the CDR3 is TGTGCCACCAGCAGGGACAGGGCTATCCAAGAGACCCAGTACTTC.